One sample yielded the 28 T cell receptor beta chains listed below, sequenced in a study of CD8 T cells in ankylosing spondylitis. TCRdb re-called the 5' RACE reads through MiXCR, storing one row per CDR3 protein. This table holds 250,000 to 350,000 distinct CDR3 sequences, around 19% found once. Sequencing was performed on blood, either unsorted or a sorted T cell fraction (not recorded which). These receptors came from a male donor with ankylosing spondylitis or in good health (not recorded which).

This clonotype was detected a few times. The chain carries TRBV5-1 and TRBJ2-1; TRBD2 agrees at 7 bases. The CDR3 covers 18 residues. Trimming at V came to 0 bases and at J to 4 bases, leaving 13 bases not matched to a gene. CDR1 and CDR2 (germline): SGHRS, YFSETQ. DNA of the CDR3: TGCGCCAGCAGCTTGGGCGGGATCTCTAGCGGAAGATACAATGAGCAGTTCTTC. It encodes CASSLGGISSGRYNEQFF.

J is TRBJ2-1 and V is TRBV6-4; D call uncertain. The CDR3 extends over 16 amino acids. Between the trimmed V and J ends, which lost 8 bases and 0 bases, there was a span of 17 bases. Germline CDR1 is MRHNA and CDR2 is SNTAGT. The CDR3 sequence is CASPEDWPFSYNEQFF. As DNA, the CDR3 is TGTGCCAGCCCCGAGGATTGGCCATTCTCCTACAATGAGCAGTTCTTC.

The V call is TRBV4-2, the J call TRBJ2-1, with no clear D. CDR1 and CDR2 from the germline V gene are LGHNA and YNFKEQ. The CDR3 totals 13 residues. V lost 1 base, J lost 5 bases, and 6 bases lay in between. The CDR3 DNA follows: TGTGCCAGCAGCCAAGGTCGCCACAATGAGCAGTTCTTC. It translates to CASSQGRHNEQFF.

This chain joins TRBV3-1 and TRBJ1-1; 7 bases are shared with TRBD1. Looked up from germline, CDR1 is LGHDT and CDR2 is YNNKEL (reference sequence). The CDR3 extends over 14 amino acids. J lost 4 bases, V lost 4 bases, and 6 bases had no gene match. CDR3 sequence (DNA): TGTGCCAGCAGCCCGTGGCAGGGGGGCACTGAAGCTTTCTTT. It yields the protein CASSPWQGGTEAFF.

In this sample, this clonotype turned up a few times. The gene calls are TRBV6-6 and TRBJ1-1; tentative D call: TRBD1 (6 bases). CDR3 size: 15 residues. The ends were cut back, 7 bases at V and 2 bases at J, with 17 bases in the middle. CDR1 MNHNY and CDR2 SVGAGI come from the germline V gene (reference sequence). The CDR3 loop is CASTPTRGSNTEAFF. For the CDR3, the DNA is TGTGCCAGCACCCCGACCAGGGGCAGCAACACTGAAGCTTTCTTT.

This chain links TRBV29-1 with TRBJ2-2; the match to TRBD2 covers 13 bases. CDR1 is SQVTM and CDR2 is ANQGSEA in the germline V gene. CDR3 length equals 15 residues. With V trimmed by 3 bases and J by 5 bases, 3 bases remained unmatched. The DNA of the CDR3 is TGCAGCGTTGAGAGACTAGCGGGAGGTACCGGGGAGCTGTTTTTT. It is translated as CSVERLAGGTGELFF.

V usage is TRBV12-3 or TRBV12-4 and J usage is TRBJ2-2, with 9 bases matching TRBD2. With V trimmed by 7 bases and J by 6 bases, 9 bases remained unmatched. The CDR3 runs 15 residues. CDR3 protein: CASMETSGPSGELFF. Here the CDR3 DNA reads TGTGCCAGCATGGAGACTAGCGGCCCCTCCGGGGAGCTGTTTTTT.

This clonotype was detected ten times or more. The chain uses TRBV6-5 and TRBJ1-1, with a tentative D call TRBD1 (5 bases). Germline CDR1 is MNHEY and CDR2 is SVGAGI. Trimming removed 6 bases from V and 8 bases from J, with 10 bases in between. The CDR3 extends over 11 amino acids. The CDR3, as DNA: TGTGCCAGCAGAAACAGGAGGGAAGCTTTCTTT. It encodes CASRNRREAFF.

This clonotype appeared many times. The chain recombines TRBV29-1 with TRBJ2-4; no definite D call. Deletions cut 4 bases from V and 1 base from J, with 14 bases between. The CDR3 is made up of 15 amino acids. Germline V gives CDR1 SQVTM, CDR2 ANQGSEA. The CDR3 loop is CSVVGRSLAKNIQYF. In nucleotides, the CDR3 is TGCAGCGTTGTGGGCAGGAGTCTGGCCAAAAACATTCAGTACTTC.

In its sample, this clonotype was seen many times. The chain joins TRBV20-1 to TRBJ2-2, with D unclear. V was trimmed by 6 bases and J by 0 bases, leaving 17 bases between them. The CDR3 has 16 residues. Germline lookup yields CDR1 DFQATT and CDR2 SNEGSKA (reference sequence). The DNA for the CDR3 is TGCAGTGCCGACAACCCCGGGCAGGCGAACACCGGGGAGCTGTTTTTT. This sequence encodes CSADNPGQANTGELFF.

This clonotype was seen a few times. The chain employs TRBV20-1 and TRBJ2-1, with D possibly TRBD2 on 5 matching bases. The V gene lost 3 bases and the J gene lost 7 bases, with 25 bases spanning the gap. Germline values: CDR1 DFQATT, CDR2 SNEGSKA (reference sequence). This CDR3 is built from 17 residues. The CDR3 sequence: CSASRLEGLVGRNEQFF. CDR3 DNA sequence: TGCAGTGCTAGTAGGCTAGAAGGTTTGGTTGGGAGAAATGAGCAGTTCTTC.

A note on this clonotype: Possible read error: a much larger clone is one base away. The CDR3 reads CVSRGQQNEKLFF. CDR3 nucleotide sequence: TGTGTCAGCAGAGGACAGCAAAATGAAAAACTGTTTTTT. The chain recombines TRBV12-3 or TRBV12-4 with TRBJ1-4; weak D call: TRBD1 (6 bases). This CDR3 comprises 13 residues.

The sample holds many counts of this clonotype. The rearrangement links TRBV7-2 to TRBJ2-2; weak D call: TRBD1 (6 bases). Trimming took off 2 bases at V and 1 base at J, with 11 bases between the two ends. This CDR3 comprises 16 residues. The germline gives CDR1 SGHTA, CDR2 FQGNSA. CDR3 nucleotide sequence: TGTGCCAGCAGCTTAAACAGGGTGGGGAACACCGGGGAGCTGTTTTTT. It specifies CASSLNRVGNTGELFF.

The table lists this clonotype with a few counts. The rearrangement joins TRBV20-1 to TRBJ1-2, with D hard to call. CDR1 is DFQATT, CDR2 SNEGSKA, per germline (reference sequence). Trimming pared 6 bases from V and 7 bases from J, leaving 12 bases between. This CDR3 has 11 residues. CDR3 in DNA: TGCAGTGCGGGCACCTTGGGTGGCTACACCTTC. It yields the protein CSAGTLGGYTF.

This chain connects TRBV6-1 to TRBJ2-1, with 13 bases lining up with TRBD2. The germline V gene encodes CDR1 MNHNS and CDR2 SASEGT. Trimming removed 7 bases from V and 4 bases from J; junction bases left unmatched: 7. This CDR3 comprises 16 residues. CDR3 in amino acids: CASNGLAGAPYNEQFF. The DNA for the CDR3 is TGTGCCAGCAACGGACTAGCGGGAGCTCCATACAATGAGCAGTTCTTC.

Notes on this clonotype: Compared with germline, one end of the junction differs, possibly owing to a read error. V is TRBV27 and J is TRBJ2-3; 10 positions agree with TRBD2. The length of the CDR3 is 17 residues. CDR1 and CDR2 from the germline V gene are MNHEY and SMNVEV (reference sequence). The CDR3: CTSSLSRAGGFTDTQYF. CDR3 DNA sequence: TGTACCAGCAGTTTATCACGAGCGGGAGGGTTCACAGATACGCAGTATTTT.

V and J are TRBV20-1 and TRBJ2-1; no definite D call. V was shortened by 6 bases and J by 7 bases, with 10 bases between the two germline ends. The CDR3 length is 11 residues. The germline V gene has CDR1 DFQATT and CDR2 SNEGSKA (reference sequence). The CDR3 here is CSAAGLNEQFF. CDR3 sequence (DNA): TGCAGTGCAGCCGGGTTAAATGAGCAGTTCTTC.

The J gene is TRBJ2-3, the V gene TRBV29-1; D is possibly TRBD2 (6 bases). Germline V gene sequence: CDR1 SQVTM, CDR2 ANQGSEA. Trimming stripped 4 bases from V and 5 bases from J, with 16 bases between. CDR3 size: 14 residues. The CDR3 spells CSVVRDPRGDTQYF. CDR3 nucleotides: TGCAGCGTTGTACGGGACCCGCGGGGAGATACGCAGTATTTT.

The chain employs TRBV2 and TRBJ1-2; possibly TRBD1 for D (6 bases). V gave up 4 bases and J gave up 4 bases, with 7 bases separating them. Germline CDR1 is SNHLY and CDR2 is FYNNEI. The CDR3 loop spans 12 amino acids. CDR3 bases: TGTGCCAGCAGTGGGGGGCTCTATGGCTACACCTTC. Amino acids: CASSGGLYGYTF.

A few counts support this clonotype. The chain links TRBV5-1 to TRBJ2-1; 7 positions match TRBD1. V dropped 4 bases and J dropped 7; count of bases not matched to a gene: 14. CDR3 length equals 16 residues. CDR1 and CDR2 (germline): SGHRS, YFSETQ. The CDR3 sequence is CASSSLDRVVGNEQFF. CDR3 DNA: TGCGCCAGCAGCAGTCTCGACAGGGTAGTGGGGAATGAGCAGTTCTTC. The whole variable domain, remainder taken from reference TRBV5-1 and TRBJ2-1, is KAGVTQTPRYLIKTRGQQVTLSCSPISGHRSVSWYQQTPGQGLQFLFEYFSETQRNKGNFPGRFSGRQFSNSRSEMNVSTLELGDSALYLCASSSLDRVVGNEQFFGPGTRLTVL.

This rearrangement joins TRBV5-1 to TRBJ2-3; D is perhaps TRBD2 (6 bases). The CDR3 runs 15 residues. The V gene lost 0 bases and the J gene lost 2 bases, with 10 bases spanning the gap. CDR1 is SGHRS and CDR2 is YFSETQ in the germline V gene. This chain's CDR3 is CASSLDSGLTDTQYF. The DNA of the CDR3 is TGCGCCAGCAGCTTGGACAGCGGGCTCACAGATACGCAGTATTTT.

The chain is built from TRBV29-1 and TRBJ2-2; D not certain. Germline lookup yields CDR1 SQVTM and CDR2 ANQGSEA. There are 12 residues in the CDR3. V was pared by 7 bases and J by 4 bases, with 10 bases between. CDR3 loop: CSGLGLTGELFF. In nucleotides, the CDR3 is TGCAGCGGCTTGGGCCTCACCGGGGAGCTGTTTTTT.

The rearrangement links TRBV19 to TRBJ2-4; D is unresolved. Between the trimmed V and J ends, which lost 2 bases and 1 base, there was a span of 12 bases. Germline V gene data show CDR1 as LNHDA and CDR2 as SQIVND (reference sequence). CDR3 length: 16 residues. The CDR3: CASSIRQDTAKNIQYF. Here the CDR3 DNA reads TGTGCCAGTAGTATACGGCAGGATACGGCCAAAAACATTCAGTACTTC.

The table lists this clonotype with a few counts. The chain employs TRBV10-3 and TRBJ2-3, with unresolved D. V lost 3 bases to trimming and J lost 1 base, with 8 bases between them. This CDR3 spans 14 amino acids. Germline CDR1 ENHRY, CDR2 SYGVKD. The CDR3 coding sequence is TGTGCCATCAGTGAAGGTGGGGGCACAGATACGCAGTATTTT. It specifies CAISEGGGTDTQYF.

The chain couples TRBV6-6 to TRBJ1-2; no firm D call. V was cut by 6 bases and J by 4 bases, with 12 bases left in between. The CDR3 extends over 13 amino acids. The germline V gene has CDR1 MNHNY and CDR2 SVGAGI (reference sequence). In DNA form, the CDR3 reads TGTGCCAGCAGCCAACAGACCCTCTATGGCTACACCTTC. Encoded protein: CASSQQTLYGYTF.

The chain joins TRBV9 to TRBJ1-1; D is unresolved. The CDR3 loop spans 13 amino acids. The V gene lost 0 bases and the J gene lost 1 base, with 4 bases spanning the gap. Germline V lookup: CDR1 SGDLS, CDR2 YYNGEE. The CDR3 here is CASSVEQNTEAFF. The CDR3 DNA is TGTGCCAGCAGCGTAGAACAGAACACTGAAGCTTTCTTT. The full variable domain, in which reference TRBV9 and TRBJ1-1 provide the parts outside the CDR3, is DSGVTQTPKHLITATGQRVTLRCSPRSGDLSVYWYQQSLDQGLQFLIQYYNGEERAKGNILERFSAQQFPDLHSELNLSSLELGDSALYFCASSVEQNTEAFFGQGTRLTVV.

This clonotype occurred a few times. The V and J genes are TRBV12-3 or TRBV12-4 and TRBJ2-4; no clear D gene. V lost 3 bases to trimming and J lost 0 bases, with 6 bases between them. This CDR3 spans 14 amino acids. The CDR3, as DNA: TGTGCCAGCAGTTTTCCTGTAGCCAAAAACATTCAGTACTTC. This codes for CASSFPVAKNIQYF.

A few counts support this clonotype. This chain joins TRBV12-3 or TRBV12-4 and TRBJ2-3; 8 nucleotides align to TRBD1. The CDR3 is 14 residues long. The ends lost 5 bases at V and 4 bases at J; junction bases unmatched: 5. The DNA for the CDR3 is TGTGCCAGCAGTCTCACAGGGGGGTCAGATACGCAGTATTTT. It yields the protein CASSLTGGSDTQYF.